These 25 T cell receptor beta chains share one sample of origin, sequenced in a study of blood T cell repertoires in COVID-19. Clones were read by immunoSEQ multiplex PCR, and TCRdb kept only the in-frame ones, dropping some. The table has over 150,000 clones, 70% to 90% seen once. Material for sequencing was peripheral blood. These TCRs come from an older woman with COVID-19, enrolled during active disease.

This chain links TRBV20-1 with TRBJ1-2; possible D gene TRBD1, 5 bases. The V gene's germline CDR1 is DFQATT and CDR2 SNEGSKA (reference sequence). V was cut by 3 bases and J by 7 bases, with 12 bases left in between. This CDR3 has 12 residues. The CDR3: CSASRQGSGYTF. As DNA, the CDR3 is TGCAGTGCTAGTAGGCAGGGAAGTGGCTACACCTTC.

This chain links TRBV9 with TRBJ1-1; D is uncertain. The CDR3 totals 13 residues. Germline loops: CDR1 SGDLS, CDR2 YYNGEE. Trimming took 1 base from V and 3 from J, leaving 7 bases between them. This CDR3 reads CASSVYGDTEAFF. CDR3 nucleotides: TGTGCCAGCAGCGTATACGGGGACACTGAAGCTTTCTTT.

This clone was recorded once. This chain joins TRBV21-1 and TRBJ1-1; TRBD1 was called by the table and not checked on the DNA. TRBV21-1 is flagged as a pseudogene. The CDR3 is 16 residues long. The CDR3 bases are TGTGCCAGCAGCATCTCCGGGACAGGGGGCGGAACTGAAGCTTTCTTT. It translates to CASSISGTGGGTEAFF.

This clone was counted a single time. The rearrangement uses TRBV7-6 and TRBJ1-4; 9 bases are shared with TRBD1. This CDR3 spans 15 amino acids. The junction had 3 bases not matched to a gene; V was cut back by 0 bases and J by 7 bases. Per germline, CDR1 SGHVS and CDR2 FNYEAQ. The CDR3 loop is CASSLAGTGPEKLFF. The DNA for the CDR3 is TGTGCCAGCAGCTTAGCCGGGACAGGGCCTGAAAAACTGTTTTTT.

The CDR3 DNA sequence: TGCGCCAGCAGGTTACAAGACAGCCACCCCTTTCTTCGCGAGCAGTACTTC. Its translation is CASRLQDSHPFLREQYF. This chain connects TRBV5-1 to TRBJ2-7; D possibly corresponds to TRBD1 (5 bases). Germline V gene data show CDR1 as SGHRS and CDR2 as YFSETQ. The CDR3 runs to 17 residues. Trimming took 5 bases from V and 6 from J, leaving 27 bases between them.

In this sample, this clone turned up once. The V call is TRBV19, the J call TRBJ1-2; D perhaps matches TRBD1 (5 bases). The CDR3 length is 13 residues. The germline V and J ends were trimmed by 2 bases and 3 bases, with 7 bases remaining between them. Germline CDR1 and CDR2: LNHDA and SQIVND (reference sequence). The CDR3 DNA reads as TGTGCCAGTAGTATAAGCAGGGACTATGGCTACACCTTC. Its translation is CASSISRDYGYTF.

The rearrangement uses TRBV7-9 and TRBJ1-1, with 7 nucleotides matching TRBD1. The CDR3 loop spans 13 amino acids. J was trimmed by 4 bases and V by 8 bases; bases with no gene match: 7. Germline CDR1 is SEHNR and CDR2 is FQNEAQ (reference sequence). CDR3: CASHLGDSTEAFF. The CDR3 nucleotides are TGTGCCAGCCATTTGGGGGACAGCACTGAAGCTTTCTTT.

The chain couples TRBV5-1 to TRBJ1-1; TRBD1 matches at 11 bases. The V and J ends lost 1 base and 5 bases, in that order; junction bases with no gene match: 10. This CDR3 spans 17 amino acids. In germline, CDR1 is SGHRS, CDR2 YFSETQ. Written as DNA, the CDR3 is TGCGCCAGCAGCTTGAGTCCTGGACAGGGGGCCCTGACTGAAGCTTTCTTT. It yields the protein CASSLSPGQGALTEAFF.

The chain carries TRBV6-7 and TRBJ1-6; D is possibly TRBD1 (6 bases). TRBV6-7 is an ORF; its function is uncertain. The CDR3 is made up of 15 amino acids. V lost 2 bases and J 9 bases, leaving 14 bases between the germline ends. CDR3 nucleotides: TGTGCCAGCAGTTACCCGACGAGGGGGTGTTCACCCCTCCACTTT. Its protein is CASSYPTRGCSPLHF.

This chain uses TRBV7-6 with TRBJ1-1; 10 nucleotides agree with TRBD1. The ends lost 5 bases at V and 3 bases at J; junction bases unmatched: 6. Germline V gene sequence: CDR1 SGHVS, CDR2 FNYEAQ. The CDR3 is made up of 15 amino acids. The CDR3 DNA reads as TGTGCCAGCAGCATCCTCGGACAGGGGGACACTGAAGCTTTCTTT. This translates into CASSILGQGDTEAFF.

CDR3 bases: TGTGCCAGCAGTGAAGGGGGCAAGGACTATGGCTACACCTTC. Translated, it gives CASSEGGKDYGYTF. This chain joins TRBV2 and TRBJ1-2; TRBD1 is a possible D gene (5 bases). Germline CDR1 is SNHLY and CDR2 is FYNNEI. This CDR3 has 14 residues. V was cut by 1 base and J by 3 bases, with 9 bases left in between.

The V and J genes are TRBV11-3 and TRBJ2-2; the D gene is possibly TRBD2 (6 bases). CDR3 length equals 15 residues. Germline CDR1 and CDR2: SGHNT and YENEEA. The V and J ends lost 5 bases and 5 bases respectively, with 15 bases between them. The chain's CDR3 is CASSPGTAGTGELFF. The CDR3 DNA sequence: TGTGCCAGCAGCCCCGGGACTGCGGGGACCGGGGAGCTGTTTTTT.

V gene TRBV29-1 combines with J gene TRBJ1-1; D perhaps matches TRBD1 (6 bases). Germline loops: CDR1 SQVTM, CDR2 ANQGSEA. With 6 bases removed from V and 5 bases from J, the gap between germline ends came to 13 bases. The CDR3 consists of 12 residues. CDR3 coding DNA: TGCAGCGTCAGCAGGGGTTGGACTGAAGCTTTCTTT. Translating it yields CSVSRGWTEAFF. The full variable domain, in which reference TRBV29-1 and TRBJ1-1 provide the parts outside the CDR3, is SAVISQKPSRDICQRGTSLTIQCQVDSQVTMMFWYRQQPGQSLTLIATANQGSEATYESGFVIDKFPISRPNLTFSTLTVSNMSPEDSSIYLCSVSRGWTEAFFGQGTRLTVV.

The chain has TRBV5-8 and TRBJ1-4, with a possible D match to TRBD1 (6 bases). Germline CDR1 reads SGHTS; CDR2 reads YDEGEE. The CDR3 sequence is 14 residues long. V lost 4 bases, J lost 8 bases, and 15 bases lay in between. This chain's CDR3 is CASSLGQREEKLFF. CDR3 coding DNA: TGTGCCAGCAGCCTAGGACAGAGAGAGGAAAAACTGTTTTTT.

The chain uses TRBV18 and TRBJ1-4, with TRBD1 matching over 7 bases. Germline-derived CDR1 and CDR2 are KGHSH and LQKENI. J was trimmed by 2 bases and V by 1 base; bases with no gene match: 10. The CDR3 has 18 residues. The CDR3 region has the DNA TGTGCCAGCTCACCACAGTATCCAGGGGGTATGACTAATGAAAAACTGTTTTTT. Translating it yields CASSPQYPGGMTNEKLFF.

This clone came up once. The chain couples TRBV19 to TRBJ2-7; D perhaps matches TRBD1 (6 bases). The germline CDR1 and CDR2 sequences are LNHDA and SQIVND (reference sequence). The V end was cut by 6 bases, the J end by 2 bases, with 14 bases between. CDR3 length: 14 amino acids. CDR3 residues: CASRGGRAPYEQYF. The CDR3, as DNA: TGTGCCAGTAGAGGGGGTAGGGCTCCCTACGAGCAGTACTTC.

Concerning this clone: This same CDR3 is encoded by further DNA sequences in the sample. This rearrangement joins TRBV5-1 to TRBJ1-3, with 9 positions matching TRBD1. The germline CDR1 and CDR2 sequences are SGHRS and YFSETQ. CDR3 length equals 15 residues. J was trimmed by 2 bases and V by 1 base; bases with no gene match: 1. This chain's CDR3 is CASSLRTGAGNTIYF. DNA for the CDR3: TGCGCCAGCAGCTTGCGGACAGGGGCTGGAAACACCATATATTTT. Based on the CDR3 plus reference TRBV5-1 and TRBJ1-3, the full variable domain is KAGVTQTPRYLIKTRGQQVTLSCSPISGHRSVSWYQQTPGQGLQFLFEYFSETQRNKGNFPGRFSGRQFSNSRSEMNVSTLELGDSALYLCASSLRTGAGNTIYFGEGSWLTVV.

The chain recombines TRBV18 with TRBJ1-5; possible D gene TRBD1, 6 bases. V was trimmed by 5 bases and J by 4 bases, leaving 9 bases between them. The CDR3 runs to 13 residues. CDR1 KGHSH and CDR2 LQKENI come from the germline V gene. The CDR3 DNA is TGTGCCAGCTCATTTGACAGGAATCAGCCCCAGCATTTT. It encodes CASSFDRNQPQHF. The entire variable domain, with the rest obtained from reference TRBV18 and TRBJ1-5, is as follows: NAGVMQNPRHLVRRRGQEARLRCSPMKGHSHVYWYRQLPEEGLKFMVYLQKENIIDESGMPKERFSAEFPKEGPSILRIQQVVRGDSAAYFCASSFDRNQPQHFGDGTRLSIL.

This chain connects TRBV6-5 to TRBJ1-4, with 7 positions matching TRBD1. Trimming cost V 5 bases and J 8 bases; bases outside gene matches: 11. This CDR3 spans 15 amino acids. Germline CDR1 is MNHEY and CDR2 is SVGAGI. DNA of the CDR3: TGTGCCAGCAGTCTAACAGGGGATCAAGGAGAAAAACTGTTTTTT. This gives the protein CASSLTGDQGEKLFF.

V and J are TRBV3-1 (or the pseudogene TRBV3-2) and TRBJ1-1, with D tentatively TRBD1 (6 bases). V gave up 2 bases and J gave up 3 bases, with 13 bases separating them. CDR1 is LGHDT, CDR2 YNNKEL, per germline (reference sequence). The CDR3 has 15 residues. CDR3: CASSQFAGADTEAFF. The CDR3 DNA reads as TGTGCCAGCAGCCAATTTGCGGGGGCTGACACTGAAGCTTTCTTT.

The sample holds one count of this clone. The chain uses TRBV19 and TRBJ1-1; no reliable D call. V lost 3 bases and J 1 base, leaving 6 bases between the germline ends. The CDR3 sequence is 13 residues long. Germline values: CDR1 LNHDA, CDR2 SQIVND (reference sequence). The CDR3 DNA follows: TGTGCCAGTAGTATGGGCCAGAACACTGAAGCTTTCTTT. Encoded protein: CASSMGQNTEAFF.

The chain links TRBV19 to TRBJ1-5; no clear D. Trimming took 6 bases from V and 4 from J, leaving 19 bases between them. Germline lookup yields CDR1 LNHDA and CDR2 SQIVND (reference sequence). The CDR3 has 16 residues. CDR3 sequence: CASSINPGRGNQPQHF. CDR3 in DNA: TGTGCCAGTAGCATAAACCCCGGGAGAGGAAATCAGCCCCAGCATTTT. Using reference TRBV19 and TRBJ1-5 for the parts outside the CDR3, the full variable domain is DGGITQSPKYLFRKEGQNVTLSCEQNLNHDAMYWYRQDPGQGLRLIYYSQIVNDFQKGDIAEGYSVSREKKESFPLTVTSAQKNPTAFYLCASSINPGRGNQPQHFGDGTRLSIL.

J is TRBJ1-6 and V is TRBV7-2; D ambiguous. The length of the CDR3 is 12 residues. Per the germline V gene, CDR1 is SGHTA and CDR2 is FQGNSA. The V and J ends lost 5 bases and 6 bases respectively, with 5 bases between them. The CDR3: CASSRGNSPLHF. The DNA for the CDR3 is TGTGCCAGCAGCCGCGGTAATTCACCCCTCCACTTT.

The chain employs TRBV15 and TRBJ1-1, with D maybe TRBD1 (5 bases). The germline V gene encodes CDR1 LNHNV and CDR2 YYDKDF (reference sequence). Deletions cut 0 bases from V and 7 bases from J, with 15 bases between. CDR3 length equals 15 residues. For the CDR3, the DNA is TGTGCCACCAGCAGAGATGGGTCGGCCCAGGGTGAAGCTTTCTTT. Its translation is CATSRDGSAQGEAFF.

This chain links TRBV7-8 with TRBJ2-3; 12 nucleotides align to TRBD2. V lost 1 base, J lost 0 bases, and 5 bases stayed unmatched. The CDR3 totals 18 residues. Germline CDR1 SGHVS, CDR2 FQNEAQ. CDR3 DNA sequence: TGTGCCAGCAGCTTAGGGACTAGCGGGGTCCATAGCACAGATACGCAGTATTTT. Protein sequence: CASSLGTSGVHSTDTQYF.